This TCR beta chain was observed in a study of cytomegalovirus exposure and HLA in healthy donors. In the study overall: For the approximately 360 genotyped donors, more than 80% fell within the Caucasian-associated ancestry cluster.

About this clone: What it recognizes is unknown.

The study, taken as a whole, reports: Segments of the TCR beta V type were, in most cases, productive about 90% or about 30% of the time in an earlier analysis. Later, an analysis showed that TCR beta chains associated with HLA were more clonally expanded than others that were equally common. What TCR beta sequences reportedly achieved was accurate prediction of HLA-A and HLA-B alleles in most subjects.

The ends lost 3 bases at V and 8 bases at J; junction bases unmatched: 4. Germline CDR1 reads SGHVS; CDR2 reads FQNEAQ. The CDR3 sequence is 14 residues long. It was with 60 Vbeta and 13 Jbeta primers that the PCR ran. Assay: immunoSEQ multiplex PCR; the TCRdb copy retains only in-frame clones and omits some. The sample carries hundreds of thousands of clones, under 80% recorded once. Sequencing was carried out using PBMCs. This sequence originates from a woman aged 30 to 39 in good health and CMV-seronegative. The genes are TRBV7-8 and TRBJ2-7; 13 bases are shared with TRBD2. The CDR3 spells CASSLRTSGSKQYF. For the CDR3, the DNA is TGTGCCAGCAGCTTGAGGACTAGCGGGAGCAAGCAGTACTTC.